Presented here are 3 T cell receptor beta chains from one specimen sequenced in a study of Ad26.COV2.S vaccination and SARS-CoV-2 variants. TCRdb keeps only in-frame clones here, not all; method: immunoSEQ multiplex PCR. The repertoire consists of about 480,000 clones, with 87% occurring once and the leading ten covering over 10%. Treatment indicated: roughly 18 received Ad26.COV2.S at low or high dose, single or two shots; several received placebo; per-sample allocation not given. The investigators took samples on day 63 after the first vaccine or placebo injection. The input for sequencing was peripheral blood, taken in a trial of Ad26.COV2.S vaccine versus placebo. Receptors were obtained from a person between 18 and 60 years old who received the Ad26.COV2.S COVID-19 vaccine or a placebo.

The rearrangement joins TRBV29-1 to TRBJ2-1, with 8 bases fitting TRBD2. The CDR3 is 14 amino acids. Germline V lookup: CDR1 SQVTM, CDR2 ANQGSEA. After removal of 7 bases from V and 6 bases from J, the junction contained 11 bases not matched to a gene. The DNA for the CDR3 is TGCAGCGCCCAGAGGGGACTAGTCGCCAATGAGCAGTTCTTC. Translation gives CSAQRGLVANEQFF.

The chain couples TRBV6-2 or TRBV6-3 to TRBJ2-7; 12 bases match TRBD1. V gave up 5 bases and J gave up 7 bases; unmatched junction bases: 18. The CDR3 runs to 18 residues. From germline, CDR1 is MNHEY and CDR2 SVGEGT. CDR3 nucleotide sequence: TGTGCCAGCAGTCAACCCGGGACAGGGGGCGCAAAAGGCGAGGAGCAGTACTTC. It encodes CASSQPGTGGAKGEEQYF.

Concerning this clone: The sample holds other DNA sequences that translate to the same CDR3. CDR3 protein: CSVDSPSTDTQYF. The CDR3 DNA is TGCAGCGTTGACAGTCCAAGCACAGATACGCAGTATTTT. The chain employs TRBV29-1 and TRBJ2-3; the D is unclear. The CDR3 contains 13 residues. In germline, CDR1 is SQVTM, CDR2 ANQGSEA. Deletions cut 3 bases from V and 0 bases from J, with 7 bases between.